The clone carrying this TCR beta chain appeared a few times. Its antigen is unidentified. TCRdb re-called the 5' RACE reads with MiXCR, one entry per CDR3 protein. The sample has approximately 590,000 distinct CDR3 sequences; roughly 9.9% are singletons. The data were obtained in a study of identical twins. The CDR3 is made up of 15 amino acids. Germline V lookup: CDR1 ENHRY, CDR2 SYGVKD. V lost 3 bases and J lost 0, with 8 bases in between. Whole-study results and caveats: Modelling approaches yielded underestimates of out-of-frame TCR alpha sharing between monozygotic twins.

These data were likewise used in another study, on yellow fever vaccine responses in identical twins.

Specimen: PBMCs. V and J are TRBV10-3 and TRBJ2-2; D gene ambiguous. The origin of this receptor is a woman between 18 and 29 years old in good health. Here the CDR3 reads CAISEIETNTGELFF. Here the CDR3 DNA reads TGTGCCATCAGTGAAATCGAGACGAACACCGGGGAGCTGTTTTTT.